What follows describes a single T cell receptor beta chain. Per the original methods: The authors estimated nucleated cell counts from reference gene primer amplification. Data came from immunoSEQ multiplex PCR; TCRdb stores just in-frame clones and leaves some out. Clone size and V and J calls were adopted from that table, with D and trimming inferred from the DNA. The sample includes about 45,000 clones, over 80% of them seen just once. The data were obtained in a study of blood T cell repertoires in COVID-19. For the study at large: Samples of COVID-19 (acute and convalescent) were obtained from the United States, Italy and Spain. Sources were T cells, B-cell-depleted T cells, or PBMCs; the material itself was cDNA or gDNA.

The CDR3 loop spans 13 amino acids. J lost 3 bases, V lost 6 bases, and 3 bases had no gene match. Germline CDR1 reads ENHRY; CDR2 reads SYGVKD. This receptor was taken from a human donor in a cohort sampled during active COVID-19. Material for sequencing was peripheral blood. The J gene is TRBJ2-5, the V gene TRBV10-3; 8 nucleotides align to TRBD1. The CDR3 DNA reads as TGTGCCATCAGGACAGGGGCTGAAGAGACCCAGTACTTC. As protein: CAIRTGAEETQYF.